The entry that follows covers one T cell receptor beta chain sequence. Its antigen is still unknown. This record belongs to a study of OX40 agonist ivuxolimab in advanced cancers. About the research overall: Every 2 weeks, patients got intravenous ivuxolimab at one of six dose levels (0.01-10 mg/kg). Patients with prior anti-PD-1, anti-PD-L1 or anti-CTLA-4 therapy were eligible; approximately 37% had some. Among those treated, three patients had partial responses, one with hepatocellular carcinoma and two with cutaneous melanoma.

This CDR3 is built from 14 residues. Trimming took 0 bases from V and 4 from J; bases not matched to a gene: 4. Germline assignment: CDR1 SGHKS and CDR2 YYEKEE (reference sequence). The study, taken as a whole, reports: Partial responders at 0.1-3.0 mg/kg had among the lowest clonal expansion.

The protocol was immunoSEQ multiplex PCR, while the TCRdb copy is restricted to in-frame clones and leaves out a portion. The sample consists of about 19,000 clones, 83% of them appearing once. The sample here was CD4+ or CD8+ T cells sorted from blood, taken in a trial of the OX40 agonist ivuxolimab. V and J are TRBV5-5 and TRBJ2-7, with TRBD1 identical over 7 bases. This receptor was obtained from an adult with an advanced solid tumor such as melanoma, head and neck, liver or kidney cancer. The CDR3 protein is CASSLGQGLYEQYF. CDR3 DNA sequence: TGTGCCAGCAGCTTGGGACAGGGATTGTACGAGCAGTACTTC.